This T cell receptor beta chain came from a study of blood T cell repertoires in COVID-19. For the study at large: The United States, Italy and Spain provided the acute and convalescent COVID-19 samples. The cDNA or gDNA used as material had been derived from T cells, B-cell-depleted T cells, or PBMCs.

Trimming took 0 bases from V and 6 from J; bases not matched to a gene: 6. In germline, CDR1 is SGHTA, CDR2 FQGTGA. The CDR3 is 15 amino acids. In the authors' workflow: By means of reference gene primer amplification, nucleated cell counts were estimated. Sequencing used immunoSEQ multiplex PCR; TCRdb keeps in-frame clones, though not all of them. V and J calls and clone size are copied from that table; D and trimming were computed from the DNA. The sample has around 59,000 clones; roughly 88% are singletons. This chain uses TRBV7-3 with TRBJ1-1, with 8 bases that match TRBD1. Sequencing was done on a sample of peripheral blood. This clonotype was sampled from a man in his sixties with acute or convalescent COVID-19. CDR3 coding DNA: TGTGCCAGCAGCTTAACGACAGGGGCCGGCGCTGAAGCTTTCTTT. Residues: CASSLTTGAGAEAFF.